These T cell receptor beta chains were read from a single sample in a study of T-cell reconstitution after alpha-beta-depleted transplantation in children. TCRdb recomputed calls from the PCR reads with MiXCR, one row per CDR3 protein. The sample has under 400,000 distinct CDR3 sequences, more than 20% seen once. Sequenced here: PBMCs, mostly from graft donor cells, sampled 180 days after TCRalphabeta/CD19-depleted stem cell transplant. These receptors came from a male patient younger than 18 who had a stem cell transplant for acute lymphoblastic leukemia, so the T cells may come from the graft donor. Each CDR3 is given with its conserved first and last residue. Each record gives: J gene, clone size, D gene, V gene, CDR3 length, CDR3 protein, CDR3 DNA. The D gene is left open where the match is weak. A row's size may be missing; if present it is once, few, many or a size class.

J gene: TRBJ1-5
clone size: .
D gene: .
V gene: TRBV7-3
CDR3 length: 17
CDR3 protein: CASSLTGRTYSNQPQHF
CDR3 DNA: TGTGCCAGCAGCTTAACGGGCAGAACCTATAGCAATCAGCCCCAGCATTTT

J gene: TRBJ2-7
clone size: .
D gene: .
V gene: TRBV5-1
CDR3 length: 15
CDR3 protein: CASSSVQGSPYEQYF
CDR3 DNA: TGCGCCAGCAGCTCCGTTCAGGGATCACCCTACGAGCAGTACTTC

J gene: TRBJ2-5
clone size: .
D gene: TRBD1
V gene: TRBV12-3/TRBV12-4
CDR3 length: 12
CDR3 protein: CASSRGWETQYF
CDR3 DNA: TGTGCCAGCAGCAGGGGGTGGGAGACCCAGTACTTC

J gene: TRBJ2-2
clone size: few
D gene: TRBD2
V gene: TRBV4-1
CDR3 length: 17
CDR3 protein: CASSQRGLAGLTGELFF
CDR3 DNA: TGCGCCAGCAGCCAGCGGGGACTAGCGGGACTCACCGGGGAGCTGTTTTTT

J gene: TRBJ2-1
clone size: many
D gene: TRBD2
V gene: TRBV5-1
CDR3 length: 15
CDR3 protein: CASSLVAGKIDEQFF
CDR3 DNA: TGCGCCAGCAGCCTTGTAGCGGGAAAGATCGATGAGCAGTTCTTC

J gene: TRBJ2-5
clone size: .
D gene: .
V gene: TRBV6-5
CDR3 length: 14
CDR3 protein: CASSYSISQETQYF
CDR3 DNA: TGTGCCAGCAGTTACTCGATCAGCCAAGAGACCCAGTACTTC

J gene: TRBJ2-3
clone size: few
D gene: TRBD1
V gene: TRBV7-7
CDR3 length: 14
CDR3 protein: CASSIGQGTDTQYF
CDR3 DNA: TGTGCCAGCAGCATTGGACAGGGCACAGATACGCAGTATTTT

J gene: TRBJ2-2
clone size: .
D gene: .
V gene: TRBV5-1
CDR3 length: 18
CDR3 protein: CASSLPRLTRSNTGELFF
CDR3 DNA: TGCGCCAGCAGCTTGCCCCGCCTTACAAGGTCGAACACCGGGGAGCTGTTTTTT

J gene: TRBJ1-1
clone size: many
D gene: .
V gene: TRBV12-3/TRBV12-4
CDR3 length: 12
CDR3 protein: CASPELNTEAFF
CDR3 DNA: TGTGCCAGTCCGGAGCTGAACACTGAAGCTTTCTTT

J gene: TRBJ1-1
clone size: .
D gene: .
V gene: TRBV5-1
CDR3 length: 16
CDR3 protein: CASSLKSHPQGTEAFF
CDR3 DNA: TGCGCCAGCAGCTTGAAATCCCACCCGCAGGGCACTGAAGCTTTCTTT

J gene: TRBJ2-7
clone size: .
D gene: TRBD1
V gene: TRBV3-1
CDR3 length: 17
CDR3 protein: CASNQGPGDSHSYEQYF
CDR3 DNA: TGTGCCAGCAACCAGGGCCCTGGGGACAGCCACTCCTACGAGCAGTACTTC

J gene: TRBJ1-1
clone size: .
D gene: .
V gene: TRBV20-1
CDR3 length: 16
CDR3 protein: CSAWGGGTDFLKEAFF
CDR3 DNA: TGCAGTGCTTGGGGTGGGGGGACGGACTTTCTCAAGGAAGCTTTCTTT

J gene: TRBJ2-1
clone size: .
D gene: TRBD1
V gene: TRBV2
CDR3 length: 15
CDR3 protein: CASRVTGQAANEQFF
CDR3 DNA: TGTGCCAGCAGGGTGACAGGGCAGGCGGCCAATGAGCAGTTCTTC

J gene: TRBJ1-5
clone size: few
D gene: .
V gene: TRBV2
CDR3 length: 12
CDR3 protein: CASRAVNQPQHF
CDR3 DNA: TGTGCCAGCAGGGCGGTGAATCAGCCCCAGCATTTT

J gene: TRBJ2-7
clone size: few
D gene: TRBD1
V gene: TRBV12-3/TRBV12-4
CDR3 length: 14
CDR3 protein: CASSPGQAAYEQYF
CDR3 DNA: TGTGCCAGCAGTCCTGGACAGGCCGCCTACGAGCAGTACTTC

J gene: TRBJ1-5
clone size: .
D gene: TRBD1
V gene: TRBV12-3/TRBV12-4
CDR3 length: 17
CDR3 protein: CASSLRVRDRGGQPQHF
CDR3 DNA: TGTGCCAGCAGCTTAAGGGTCCGGGACAGGGGAGGGCAGCCCCAGCATTTT

J gene: TRBJ2-4
clone size: few
D gene: .
V gene: TRBV7-9
CDR3 length: 15
CDR3 protein: CASSSPEGAKNIQYF
CDR3 DNA: TGTGCCAGCAGCTCCCCCGAGGGAGCCAAAAACATTCAGTACTTC

J gene: TRBJ2-7
clone size: few
D gene: .
V gene: TRBV2
CDR3 length: 13
CDR3 protein: CASSEGTLWEQYF
CDR3 DNA: TGTGCCAGCAGTGAGGGCACCCTCTGGGAGCAGTACTTC

J gene: TRBJ2-3
clone size: once
D gene: TRBD2
V gene: TRBV5-4
CDR3 length: 16
CDR3 protein: CASSLLAGGPTDTQYF
CDR3 DNA: TGTGCCAGCAGCCTACTAGCGGGAGGGCCCACAGATACGCAGTATTTT

J gene: TRBJ1-1
clone size: .
D gene: TRBD1
V gene: TRBV20-1
CDR3 length: 12
CDR3 protein: CSARDRGAEAFF
CDR3 DNA: TGCAGTGCTAGAGACAGGGGGGCAGAAGCTTTCTTT